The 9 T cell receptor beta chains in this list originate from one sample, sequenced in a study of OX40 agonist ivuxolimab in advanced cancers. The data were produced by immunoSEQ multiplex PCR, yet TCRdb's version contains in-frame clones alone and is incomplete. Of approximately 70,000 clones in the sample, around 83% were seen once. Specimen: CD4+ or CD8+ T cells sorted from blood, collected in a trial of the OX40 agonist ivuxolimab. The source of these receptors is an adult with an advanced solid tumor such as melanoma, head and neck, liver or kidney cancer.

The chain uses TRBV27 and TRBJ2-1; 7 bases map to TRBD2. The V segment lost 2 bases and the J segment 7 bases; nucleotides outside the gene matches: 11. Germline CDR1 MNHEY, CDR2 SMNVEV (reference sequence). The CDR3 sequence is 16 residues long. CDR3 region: CASSLTDSRRGNEQFF. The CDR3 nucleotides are TGTGCCAGCAGTTTAACGGATAGCAGGCGGGGGAATGAGCAGTTCTTC.

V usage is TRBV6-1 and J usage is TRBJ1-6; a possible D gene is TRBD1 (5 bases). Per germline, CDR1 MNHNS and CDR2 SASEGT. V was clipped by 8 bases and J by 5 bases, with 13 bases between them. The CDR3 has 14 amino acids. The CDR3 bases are TGTGCCAGCCTACCGGGACGTAATAATTCACCCCTCCACTTT. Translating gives CASLPGRNNSPLHF.

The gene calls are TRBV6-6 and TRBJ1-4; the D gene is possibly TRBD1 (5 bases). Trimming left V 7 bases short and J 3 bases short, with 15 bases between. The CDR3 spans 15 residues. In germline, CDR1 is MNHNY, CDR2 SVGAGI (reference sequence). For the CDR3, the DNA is TGTGCCAGCAATGGGGACGGGCAGTCTAATGAAAAACTGTTTTTT. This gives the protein CASNGDGQSNEKLFF.

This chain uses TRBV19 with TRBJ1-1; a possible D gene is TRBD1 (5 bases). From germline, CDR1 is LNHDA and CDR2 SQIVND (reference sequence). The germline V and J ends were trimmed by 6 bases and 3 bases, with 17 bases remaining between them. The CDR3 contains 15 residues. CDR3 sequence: CASSNPPARDTEAFF. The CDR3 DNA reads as TGTGCCAGTAGCAATCCTCCGGCCAGGGACACTGAAGCTTTCTTT.

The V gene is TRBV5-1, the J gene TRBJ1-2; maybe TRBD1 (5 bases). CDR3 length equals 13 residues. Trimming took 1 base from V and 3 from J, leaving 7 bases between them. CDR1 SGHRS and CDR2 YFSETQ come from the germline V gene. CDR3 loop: CASSLRGDYGYTF. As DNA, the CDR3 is TGCGCCAGCAGCTTGAGGGGAGACTATGGCTACACCTTC.

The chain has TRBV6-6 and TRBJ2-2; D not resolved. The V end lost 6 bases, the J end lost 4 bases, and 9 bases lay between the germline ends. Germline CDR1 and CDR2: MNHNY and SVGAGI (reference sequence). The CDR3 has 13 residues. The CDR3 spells CASSPYVTGELFF. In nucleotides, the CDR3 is TGTGCCAGCAGCCCATACGTCACCGGGGAGCTGTTTTTT.

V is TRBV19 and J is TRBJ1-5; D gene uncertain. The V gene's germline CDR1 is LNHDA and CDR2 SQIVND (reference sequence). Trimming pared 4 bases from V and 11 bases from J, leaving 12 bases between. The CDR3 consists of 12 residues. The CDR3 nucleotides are TGTGCCAGTAGTACGCCCGGAAAGGCCCAGCATTTT. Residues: CASSTPGKAQHF.

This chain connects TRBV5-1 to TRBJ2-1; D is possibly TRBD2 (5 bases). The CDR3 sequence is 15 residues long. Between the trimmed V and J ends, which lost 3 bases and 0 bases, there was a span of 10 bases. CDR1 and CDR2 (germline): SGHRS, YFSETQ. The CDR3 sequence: CASSSYTSSYNEQFF. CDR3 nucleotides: TGCGCCAGCAGCTCCTATACTAGCTCCTACAATGAGCAGTTCTTC.

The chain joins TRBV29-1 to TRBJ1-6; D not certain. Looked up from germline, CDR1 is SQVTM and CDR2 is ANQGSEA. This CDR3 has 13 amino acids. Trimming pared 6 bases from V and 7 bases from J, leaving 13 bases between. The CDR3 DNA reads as TGCAGCGTACGATTCAGGCAGAATTCACCCCTCCACTTT. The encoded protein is CSVRFRQNSPLHF.